The rows below give T cell receptor beta chains drawn from one sample of a study of post-analysis software for immune sequencing data. TCRdb re-analysed the PCR reads in MiXCR, keeping a single row per CDR3 protein. Counted here are hundreds of thousands of distinct CDR3 sequences, 55% to 70% occurring once; the ten biggest clones make up approximately 11%. The sample comprised blood. These receptors came from a girl aged 2-10 years with multiple sclerosis. Both conserved end residues are part of each CDR3. D genes are given only for firm matches. Rows may omit the clone size; those that give it use once, few, many or a size class.

v_gene,j_gene,abundance,d_gene,CDR3nt,CDR3aa
TRBV7-2,TRBJ1-5,-,-,TGTGCCAGCAGCCCGGGGGGGGCCCGTTATCAGCCCCAGCATTTT,CASSPGGARYQPQHF
TRBV7-9,TRBJ1-5,-,-,TGTGCCACCGAAGGGGTAGGAAGCAATCAGCCCCAGCATTTT,CATEGVGSNQPQHF
TRBV12-3/TRBV12-4,TRBJ2-1,few,-,TGTGCCAGCAGTCTGCTGAGGGCCTACAATGAGCAGTTCTTC,CASSLLRAYNEQFF
TRBV5-1,TRBJ1-2,-,-,TGCGCCAGCAGCTCCGTTCCCCCAGGCCCTTATAACTATGGCTACACCTTC,CASSSVPPGPYNYGYTF
TRBV10-3,TRBJ2-7,few,-,TGTGCCATCAGTGAACCCTCCTACGAGCAGTACTTC,CAISEPSYEQYF
TRBV12-3/TRBV12-4,TRBJ2-5,-,TRBD1,TGTGCCAGCAGCCCGGACAGGGGAGGGACCCAGTACTTC,CASSPDRGGTQYF
TRBV7-7,TRBJ2-1,-,-,TGTGCCAGCAGCTTAGGGCGAATTCAAGAGACCCAGTTCTTC,CASSLGRIQETQFF
TRBV25-1,TRBJ2-5,few,TRBD2,TGTGCCAGCAGTGAGACTAGCGGACAAGAGACCCAGTACTTC,CASSETSGQETQYF
TRBV7-2,TRBJ2-5,-,-,TGTGCCAGCAGCTCGGTAGCGAAGACCCAGTACTTC,CASSSVAKTQYF
TRBV7-6,TRBJ2-5,-,-,TGTGCCAGCAGCTTCGGACTCGCGGGGGAGACCCAGTACTTC,CASSFGLAGETQYF
TRBV7-7,TRBJ2-5,-,TRBD2,TGTGCCAGCAGCTTAGAATTAGCGGGGGCCCCGGAGCAAGAGACCCAGTACTTC,CASSLELAGAPEQETQYF
TRBV20-1,TRBJ1-5,once,-,TGCAGTGCTTCTCGGACTCTAGGGAGCAATCAGCCCCAGCATTTT,CSASRTLGSNQPQHF
TRBV12-3/TRBV12-4,TRBJ1-2,-,-,TGTGCCAGCAGTTTATCGGGGGACGAAGGCTATGGCTACACCTTC,CASSLSGDEGYGYTF
TRBV7-2,TRBJ2-5,-,-,TGTGCCAGCAGCCAGGACACAGGACAAGAGACCCAGTACTTC,CASSQDTGQETQYF
TRBV6-5,TRBJ2-5,few,TRBD2,TGTGCCAGCAGTTACTCGTGGGGGGGTCAAGAGACCCAGTACTTC,CASSYSWGGQETQYF
TRBV20-1,TRBJ2-3,-,TRBD2,TGCAGTGGCATGACTAGCGTAGGAACAGATACGCAGTATTTT,CSGMTSVGTDTQYF
TRBV5-1,TRBJ2-5,-,TRBD1,TGCGCCAGCAGCAACCCCGACAGGGGCGGGGAGACCCAGTACTTC,CASSNPDRGGETQYF
TRBV7-9,TRBJ1-1,-,TRBD1,TGTGCCAGCAGCTCAGCTCAGGGGGCCACTGAAGCTTTCTTT,CASSSAQGATEAFF
TRBV28,TRBJ2-4,-,-,TGTGCCACCAACCCTGTAGCCAAAAACATTCAGTACTTC,CATNPVAKNIQYF
TRBV3-1,TRBJ2-5,-,-,TGTACCAGCAGGCCAAAGGTCTCGGAGACCCAGTACTTC,CTSRPKVSETQYF
TRBV14,TRBJ1-2,-,-,TGTGCCAGCAGCCAAACTGGGCGGGCGTATGGCTACACCTTC,CASSQTGRAYGYTF
TRBV6-5,TRBJ2-3,-,TRBD2,TGTGCCAGCCTCGCCGGGGGGACAGATACGCAGTATTTT,CASLAGGTDTQYF
TRBV5-1,TRBJ2-3,-,-,TGCGCCAGCAGCTTGAGACAGCCTTACACAGATACGCAGTATTTT,CASSLRQPYTDTQYF
TRBV7-8,TRBJ2-5,few,-,TGTGCCAGCAGCCCCGATAGCGAAGAGACCCAGTACTTC,CASSPDSEETQYF
TRBV7-2,TRBJ1-1,few,-,TGTGCCAGCAGCTTAGTACTGGGGAACACTGAAGCTTTCTTT,CASSLVLGNTEAFF
TRBV6-1,TRBJ2-5,once,TRBD2,TGTGCCAGCAGTGAAGACGGGGGGGAGACCCAGTACTTC,CASSEDGGETQYF
TRBV20-1,TRBJ2-1,few,TRBD2,TGCAGTGCTAGTGCGACTAGCGGGAGCAGGAATGAGCAGTTCTTC,CSASATSGSRNEQFF
TRBV4-3,TRBJ2-1,-,TRBD1,TGCGCCAGCAGCCGAACACCGGGACAGGGGGCTGATGAGCAGTTCTTC,CASSRTPGQGADEQFF
TRBV6-2/TRBV6-3,TRBJ1-6,-,TRBD1,TGTGCCAGCACCCGGACAGGGGAACACTCACCCCTCCACTTT,CASTRTGEHSPLHF
TRBV5-4,TRBJ2-1,-,TRBD2,TGTGCCAGCAGCTTGGATGGACTAGCGGGAGGGGGGCAGTTCTTC,CASSLDGLAGGGQFF
TRBV5-1,TRBJ1-6,-,-,TGCGCCAGCAGCCCCCACAGGGAAGCGAATTCACCCCTCCACTTT,CASSPHREANSPLHF
TRBV5-1,TRBJ2-1,-,TRBD2,TGCGCCAGCAGCTCCGGGACTAGCGGGAGTAGCTCCTACAATGAGCAGTTCTTC,CASSSGTSGSSSYNEQFF
TRBV6-2/TRBV6-3,TRBJ2-3,-,TRBD2,TGTGCCAGCCGGACTAGCCCAGATACGCAGTATTTT,CASRTSPDTQYF
TRBV7-9,TRBJ2-7,few,-,TGTGCCAGCAGCTTAGAAGGGGCGTCCTACCTCTACGAGCAGTACTTC,CASSLEGASYLYEQYF
TRBV6-4,TRBJ2-7,-,-,TGTGCCAGCAGTGACTCGATTAGTAGGGGTCTAGGCGAGCAGTACTTC,CASSDSISRGLGEQYF
TRBV20-1,TRBJ2-1,-,TRBD2,TGCAGTGCTCAGACTCTTAGCGGGTCCTACAATGAGCAGTTCTTC,CSAQTLSGSYNEQFF
TRBV19,TRBJ2-1,once,-,TGTGCCAGTAGTACCGCGGACAGTTCCTACAATGAGCAGTTCTTC,CASSTADSSYNEQFF
TRBV5-5,TRBJ2-3,-,TRBD2,TGTGCCAGCAGCGTGATAGCGGGAGGTCCAGATACGCAGTATTTT,CASSVIAGGPDTQYF
TRBV5-7,TRBJ2-1,-,TRBD1,TGTGCCAGCAGCTGGGGAGGACAGGGGGTTCGGGATGAGCAGTTCTTC,CASSWGGQGVRDEQFF
TRBV20-1,TRBJ2-3,once,TRBD2,TGCAGTGCTGAACTAGCGGGACGATCAGATACGCAGTATTTT,CSAELAGRSDTQYF
TRBV27,TRBJ2-7,-,TRBD2,TGTGCCAGCAGTTTACTAGCGGGAGTCTACGAGCAGTACTTC,CASSLLAGVYEQYF
TRBV29-1,TRBJ1-2,-,-,TGCAGCGTTTCCCTTGAGGGATCAGGGAGGGATGGCTACACCTTC,CSVSLEGSGRDGYTF
TRBV6-5,TRBJ1-2,-,-,TGTGCCAGCAGTTACTCGACGGCCTTTAACTATGGCTACACCTTC,CASSYSTAFNYGYTF
TRBV6-5,TRBJ2-1,-,-,TGTGCCAGCAGTTCGGGACGGCGACAAGAGACCCAGTTCTTC,CASSSGRRQETQFF
TRBV6-1,TRBJ2-2,-,-,TGTGCCAGCGGAAGGGAGGTGAATACCGGGGAGCTGTTTTTT,CASGREVNTGELFF
TRBV11-2,TRBJ2-5,few,-,TGTGCCAGCAGCTCATGGGACCTCCGAGAAGAGACCCAGTACTTC,CASSSWDLREETQYF
TRBV20-1,TRBJ2-5,once,TRBD1,TGCAGTGCTTTCTCGGGACAGGGGGTCGAGACCCAGTACTTC,CSAFSGQGVETQYF
TRBV27,TRBJ1-1,-,-,TGTGCCAGCAGTTTACGAGGGACAAGGGGACGCATAATGAACACTGAAGCTTTCTTT,CASSLRGTRGRIMNTEAFF
TRBV24-1,TRBJ2-7,few,TRBD2,TGTGCCACCAGGCCGGGACTACGGTACTTC,CATRPGLRYF
TRBV5-1,TRBJ1-1,-,-,TGCGCCAGCAGCTTACCGGGGTTATTGGACACTGAAGCTTTCTTT,CASSLPGLLDTEAFF
TRBV20-1,TRBJ2-1,few,-,TGCAGTGCTAGTTTTAGTTTACGAGAGCAGTTCTTC,CSASFSLREQFF
TRBV7-9,TRBJ2-5,-,TRBD2,TGTGCCAGCAGCTCCTGGACTAGCGAGAAGACCCAGTACTTC,CASSSWTSEKTQYF
TRBV12-3/TRBV12-4,TRBJ2-1,-,TRBD2,TGTACCAGCAGCTCCTGGGAGGGCCTCGGTGAGCAGTTCTTC,CTSSSWEGLGEQFF